Below, 28 T cell receptor beta chains from the same sample are listed, as sequenced in a study of T cell clones after liver transplantation. Produced via immunoSEQ multiplex PCR; TCRdb's table is partial and in-frame only. The sample shows around 120,000 clones, about nine tenths of them seen only once. The sample here was CD4+ T cells from blood, taken 12 months after liver transplant. The receptors originated from a human patient who received a liver transplant. The T cells may come from the graft donor.

This clone was recorded a few times. This chain links TRBV27 with TRBJ2-5; 14 bases are shared with TRBD2. Germline V gene data show CDR1 as MNHEY and CDR2 as SMNVEV (reference sequence). The V and J ends lost 0 bases and 2 bases, in that order; junction bases with no gene match: 5. CDR3 length: 18 amino acids. In nucleotides, the CDR3 is TGTGCCAGCAGTTTATCAACGACTAGCGGGAGGGATCAAGAGACCCAGTACTTC. The encoded protein is CASSLSTTSGRDQETQYF.

V and J are TRBV18 and TRBJ1-3; D not resolved. The CDR3 extends over 13 amino acids. V lost 6 bases and J lost 3, with 9 bases in between. Germline CDR1 is KGHSH and CDR2 is LQKENI. The CDR3 nucleotides are TGTGCCAGCTCTCCCAGTCGTGGAAACACCATATATTTT. Protein product: CASSPSRGNTIYF. The variable domain in full, completed from reference TRBV18 and TRBJ1-3, reads NAGVMQNPRHLVRRRGQEARLRCSPMKGHSHVYWYRQLPEEGLKFMVYLQKENIIDESGMPKERFSAEFPKEGPSILRIQQVVRGDSAAYFCASSPSRGNTIYFGEGSWLTVV.

This chain uses TRBV28 with TRBJ1-1; D unresolved. V lost 7 bases and J lost 0, with 9 bases in between. CDR3 length: 13 amino acids. Germline V gene data show CDR1 as MDHEN and CDR2 as SYDVKM. CDR3 region: CASNSGMNTEAFF. CDR3 sequence (DNA): TGTGCCAGCAATAGCGGGATGAACACTGAAGCTTTCTTT. The whole variable domain, remainder taken from reference TRBV28 and TRBJ1-1, is DVKVTQSSRYLVKRTGEKVFLECVQDMDHENMFWYRQDPGLGLRLIYFSYDVKMKEKGDIPEGYSVSREKKERFSLILESASTNQTSMYLCASNSGMNTEAFFGQGTRLTVV.

The chain employs TRBV5-6 and TRBJ1-2, with TRBD1 matching over 12 bases. V lost 3 bases and J lost 7; bases outside the gene matches: 7. Germline CDR1 is SGHDT and CDR2 is YYEEEE. This CDR3 is 15 amino acids long. Here the CDR3 DNA reads TGTGCCAGCAGCTCCCGGGACAGGGGGCTCGGTGGCTACACCTTC. It codes for CASSSRDRGLGGYTF.

The V gene is TRBV2, the J gene TRBJ2-7; D is perhaps TRBD2 (6 bases). Trimming shortened V by 6 bases and J by 6 bases, and 21 bases separated the two germline ends. Germline CDR1 SNHLY, CDR2 FYNNEI. The CDR3 covers 15 residues. Here the CDR3 reads CASSPPGTSRSEQYF. The CDR3 DNA sequence: TGTGCCAGCAGCCCACCCGGGACTTCCCGTTCCGAGCAGTACTTC.

This clone has only one observation. J is TRBJ2-1 and V is TRBV28; 7 bases are a match to TRBD2. The CDR3 runs to 17 residues. CDR1 is MDHEN and CDR2 is SYDVKM in the germline V gene. The ends lost 3 bases at V and 4 bases at J; junction bases unmatched: 12. CDR3 nucleotide sequence: TGTGCCAGCAGTTTCGTCGGCGGGAGCAGGGTTTACAATGAGCAGTTCTTC. Its protein is CASSFVGGSRVYNEQFF.

This chain connects TRBV6-1 to TRBJ1-4; D gene uncertain. Between the trimmed V and J ends, which lost 4 bases and 4 bases, there was a span of 1 base. This CDR3 has 11 amino acids. Germline CDR1 and CDR2: MNHNS and SASEGT. The CDR3 DNA is TGTGCCAGCAGTGTTAATGAAAAACTGTTTTTT. Protein product: CASSVNEKLFF.

The gene calls are TRBV28 and TRBJ2-7, with D possibly TRBD1 on 5 matching bases. The germline V gene encodes CDR1 MDHEN and CDR2 SYDVKM. Trimming took 3 bases from V and 0 from J, leaving 9 bases between them. The CDR3 consists of 14 residues. Here the CDR3 reads CASSFSQGSYEQYF. DNA of the CDR3: TGTGCCAGCAGTTTTTCTCAGGGCTCCTACGAGCAGTACTTC.

The genes are TRBV7-9 and TRBJ2-7; D tentatively reads TRBD1 or TRBD2 (6 bases each). Between the trimmed V and J ends, which lost 7 bases and 6 bases, there was a span of 13 bases. The CDR3 spans 12 residues. Germline CDR1 and CDR2: SEHNR and FQNEAQ (reference sequence). The CDR3 DNA follows: TGTGCCAGCAACTCGGGGGCTTCCGAGCAGTACTTC. Residues: CASNSGASEQYF.

The chain is built from TRBV11-2 and TRBJ2-7; D is undetermined. V lost 0 bases to trimming and J lost 2 bases, with 8 bases between them. The germline V gene encodes CDR1 SGHAT and CDR2 FQNNGV. The CDR3 loop spans 14 amino acids. The CDR3 DNA follows: TGTGCCAGCAGCTTAGAGGACGGCCCCTACGAGCAGTACTTC. Translation: CASSLEDGPYEQYF.

This sequence joins TRBV27 and TRBJ1-2, with unresolved D. The length of the CDR3 is 12 residues. The V end lost 5 bases, the J end lost 7 bases, and 11 bases lay between the germline ends. Germline-derived CDR1 and CDR2 are MNHEY and SMNVEV (reference sequence). CDR3 sequence (DNA): TGTGCCAGCAGTACCCCGACAAGTGGCTACACCTTC. It yields the protein CASSTPTSGYTF.

This clone was seen once. This chain connects TRBV5-6 to TRBJ2-7; D perhaps matches TRBD1 (6 bases). The CDR3 length is 14 residues. V lost 4 bases to trimming and J lost 2 bases, with 13 bases between them. CDR1 is SGHDT, CDR2 YYEEEE, per germline. The chain's CDR3 is CASSITGSPYEQYF. The CDR3 bases are TGTGCCAGCAGCATTACAGGGTCCCCCTACGAGCAGTACTTC.

The chain has TRBV6-1 and TRBJ1-6; TRBD1 matches 9 bases. The CDR3 is 14 amino acids. CDR1 and CDR2 (germline): MNHNS, SASEGT. V lost 4 bases and J lost 10; bases outside the gene matches: 5. The CDR3 sequence: CASSGTGVGSPLHF. For the CDR3, the DNA is TGTGCCAGCAGTGGGACAGGGGTAGGGTCACCCCTCCACTTT.

The genes are TRBV9 and TRBJ2-7; 9 nucleotides line up with TRBD2. This CDR3 is built from 14 residues. V shed 0 bases, J shed 3 bases, and the junction held 1 base outside the gene matches. Germline CDR1 is SGDLS and CDR2 is YYNGEE. The DNA of the CDR3 is TGTGCCAGCAGCGTAGAAGCGGGAGGCTACGAGCAGTACTTC. It yields the protein CASSVEAGGYEQYF.

The rearrangement links TRBV5-1 to TRBJ2-5; tentative D call: TRBD1 (5 bases). The CDR3 is 14 residues long. The V gene lost 0 bases and the J gene lost 2 bases, with 8 bases spanning the gap. Germline CDR1 reads SGHRS; CDR2 reads YFSETQ. CDR3 sequence (DNA): TGCGCCAGCAGCTTGGAGGGGCCACAAGAGACCCAGTACTTC. Translated: CASSLEGPQETQYF. The full variable domain, in which reference TRBV5-1 and TRBJ2-5 provide the parts outside the CDR3, is KAGVTQTPRYLIKTRGQQVTLSCSPISGHRSVSWYQQTPGQGLQFLFEYFSETQRNKGNFPGRFSGRQFSNSRSEMNVSTLELGDSALYLCASSLEGPQETQYFGPGTRLLVL.

V and J are TRBV9 and TRBJ1-1; TRBD1 aligns across 7 bases. The CDR3 runs 15 residues. Germline V CDR1 and CDR2: SGDLS, YYNGEE. J gave up 1 base and V 4 bases, and 7 bases lay outside the gene matches. CDR3 coding DNA: TGTGCCAGCAGCACAACAGGGGTGTGGAACACTGAAGCTTTCTTT. Its translation: CASSTTGVWNTEAFF.

V usage is TRBV2 and J usage is TRBJ2-7; tentative D call: TRBD2 (6 bases). CDR1 and CDR2 (germline): SNHLY, FYNNEI. Trimming stripped 5 bases from V and 7 bases from J, with 21 bases between. The CDR3 is 15 amino acids. The CDR3 region has the DNA TGTGCCAGCAGTCCCTCCCCTAGCGCCCCCCGGGAGCAGTACTTC. Protein sequence: CASSPSPSAPREQYF.

V gene TRBV10-3 combines with J gene TRBJ2-1; a weak D match, TRBD2 (5 bases). V was clipped by 5 bases and J by 9 bases, with 11 bases between them. The CDR3 runs 12 residues. Germline CDR1 ENHRY, CDR2 SYGVKD. The CDR3 here is CAISLLEGEQFF. DNA for the CDR3: TGTGCCATCAGTCTTCTAGAGGGTGAGCAGTTCTTC.

By its share, this clone is medium-sized (0.01 to 0.1%). V gene TRBV7-2 combines with J gene TRBJ2-7; perhaps D is TRBD1 or TRBD2 (7 bases each). The germline V and J ends were trimmed by 2 bases and 3 bases, with 11 bases remaining between them. CDR3 length: 14 residues. Looked up from germline, CDR1 is SGHTA and CDR2 is FQGNSA. The CDR3 spells CASSLQGGLYEQYF. As DNA, the CDR3 is TGTGCCAGCAGCTTACAGGGGGGGCTCTACGAGCAGTACTTC.

The CDR3 DNA sequence: TGTGCCAGCAGTTACGGTGGTACCGATACGCAGTATTTT. Protein product: CASSYGGTDTQYF. The chain carries TRBV6-5 and TRBJ2-3; D not certain. The CDR3 length is 13 residues. Germline values: CDR1 MNHEY, CDR2 SVGAGI. Trimming removed 2 bases at V and 6 bases at J, with 9 bases between.

This clone was recorded many times. The rearrangement links TRBV18 to TRBJ1-1; D unresolved. This CDR3 contains 13 residues. The germline V and J ends were trimmed by 6 bases and 2 bases, with 10 bases remaining between them. Per the germline V gene, CDR1 is KGHSH and CDR2 is LQKENI. CDR3 protein: CASSEVPNTEAFF. As DNA, the CDR3 is TGTGCCAGCTCTGAGGTCCCCAACACTGAAGCTTTCTTT.

The chain couples TRBV6-5 to TRBJ2-3; D possibly corresponds to TRBD2 (6 bases). Germline CDR1 is MNHEY and CDR2 is SVGAGI. The length of the CDR3 is 14 residues. Trimming took 8 bases from V and 4 from J, leaving 16 bases between them. The CDR3 reads CASVAETDADTQYF. Written as DNA, the CDR3 is TGTGCCAGCGTAGCGGAAACCGACGCAGATACGCAGTATTTT.

The chain is built from TRBV11-3 and TRBJ1-2; no clear D. CDR1 SGHNT and CDR2 YENEEA come from the germline V gene. CDR3 length equals 14 residues. V was pared by 6 bases and J by 2 bases, with 13 bases between. CDR3 bases: TGTGCCAGCAGTAGGGCCTACGGAAACTATGGCTACACCTTC. Protein: CASSRAYGNYGYTF.

J is TRBJ1-1 and V is TRBV11-2; the D gene is possibly TRBD1 (5 bases). The CDR3 totals 14 residues. Germline-derived CDR1 and CDR2 are SGHAT and FQNNGV. Trimming left V 0 bases short and J 1 base short, with 6 bases between. The CDR3 here is CASSLDGQNTEAFF. CDR3 sequence (DNA): TGTGCCAGCAGCTTAGATGGACAGAACACTGAAGCTTTCTTT.

The chain carries TRBV5-1 and TRBJ2-3; TRBD2 aligns across 7 bases. With V trimmed by 3 bases and J by 4 bases, 8 bases remained unmatched. The CDR3 has 15 residues. Germline CDR1 SGHRS, CDR2 YFSETQ. CDR3 in amino acids: CASSWAQRDSDTQYF. CDR3 sequence (DNA): TGCGCCAGCAGCTGGGCCCAGCGGGACTCAGATACGCAGTATTTT.

The chain links TRBV4-3 to TRBJ2-7; TRBD1 agrees at 7 bases. The V segment lost 1 base and the J segment 7 bases; nucleotides outside the gene matches: 4. CDR1 and CDR2 (germline): LGHNA, YSLEER. The CDR3 length is 13 residues. The CDR3 DNA reads as TGCGCCAGCAGCCAAGGGACAGGCCTTGAGCAGTACTTC. It specifies CASSQGTGLEQYF.

The CDR3 coding sequence is TGCGCCAGCAGCTTGGGGCAGGCCCCAACAGAGACCCAGTACTTC. Its translation is CASSLGQAPTETQYF. V usage is TRBV5-1 and J usage is TRBJ2-5; D not resolved. Trimming cost V 0 bases and J 4 bases, with 13 bases left between them. The CDR3 loop spans 15 amino acids. Germline values: CDR1 SGHRS, CDR2 YFSETQ.

The rearrangement uses TRBV6-5 and TRBJ1-2, with D perhaps TRBD1 (5 bases). The germline V gene has CDR1 MNHEY and CDR2 SVGAGI. The CDR3 has 13 residues. The germline V and J ends were trimmed by 6 bases and 4 bases, with 12 bases remaining between them. The CDR3 protein is CASRGLTAYGYTF. In DNA form, the CDR3 reads TGTGCCAGCAGGGGACTCACCGCCTATGGCTACACCTTC.